This T cell receptor (beta chain) was sequenced during a study of cytomegalovirus exposure and HLA in healthy donors. It was with 60 Vbeta and 13 Jbeta primers that the PCR ran. The table came from immunoSEQ multiplex PCR; TCRdb's copy has only in-frame clones and leaves some out. The table includes 99,000 or so clones, less than 85% detected once. The CDR3 contains 14 residues. V was pared by 2 bases and J by 5 bases, with 10 bases between. Germline assignment: CDR1 SGHVS and CDR2 FNYEAQ. This TCR derives from a man in his forties or fifties in good health and CMV-seropositive. Sequences were obtained from PBMCs. The rearrangement links TRBV7-6 to TRBJ1-5, with a tentative D call TRBD1 (6 bases). CDR3 DNA: TGTGCCAGCAGCTTAATGGACAGCCATCAGCCCCAGCATTTT. This codes for CASSLMDSHQPQHF. The full variable domain, completed using reference TRBV7-6 and TRBJ1-5, is GAGVSQSPRYKVTKRGQDVALRCDPISGHVSLYWYRQALGQGPEFLTYFNYEAQQDKSGLPNDRFSAERPEGSISTLTIQRTEQRDSAMYRCASSLMDSHQPQHFGDGTRLSIL.